Each of the 19 T cell receptor beta chains below was sequenced from the same sample in a study of T cells in Graves' hyperthyroidism and ophthalmopathy. From RNA transcripts, TCR beta CDR3 regions were amplified. The HTBI set primed first-round TCR CDR3 RT-PCR. MiXCR, run by TCRdb on the multiplex PCR reads, gives a single entry per CDR3 protein. The sample holds more than 300,000 distinct CDR3 sequences, more than 11% seen once. The sequenced material came from blood. The receptors were sampled from a woman aged 55-70 years with Graves' hyperthyroidism.

This clonotype was counted at least ten times. The chain combines TRBV4-2 with TRBJ2-3; D gene unclear. V lost 1 base, J lost 8 bases, and 7 bases lay in between. CDR1 is LGHNA and CDR2 is YNFKEQ in the germline V gene. The CDR3 is made up of 12 amino acids. This CDR3 is CASSQVGGTQYF. The CDR3 DNA reads TGTGCCAGCAGCCAAGTAGGCGGTACGCAGTATTTT.

This chain links TRBV11-3 with TRBJ2-7; 14 nucleotides match TRBD2. There are 17 residues in the CDR3. Germline V gene sequence: CDR1 SGHNT, CDR2 YENEEA. After removal of 4 bases from V and 7 bases from J, the junction contained 12 bases not matched to a gene. The CDR3 here is CASSSGTSGSPWLEQYF. Written as DNA, the CDR3 is TGTGCCAGCAGCTCCGGGACTAGCGGGAGTCCCTGGTTAGAGCAGTACTTC.

This clonotype was picked up a small number of times. The chain joins TRBV27 to TRBJ1-6, with 9 bases that match TRBD1. Germline V lookup: CDR1 MNHEY, CDR2 SMNVEV (reference sequence). Losses at the gene ends were 8 bases for V and 5 bases for J; bases not matched to a gene: 4. There are 14 residues in the CDR3. In nucleotides, the CDR3 is TGTGCCAGCGGGCGACAGGGGGATAATTCACCCCTCCACTTT. Encoded protein: CASGRQGDNSPLHF.

This clonotype was found once. A much larger clone lies a single base off, so this may be a read error. The rearrangement uses TRBV6-2 or TRBV6-3 and TRBJ2-1; 7 nucleotides align to TRBD1. This CDR3 is 12 amino acids long. Per germline, CDR1 MNHEY and CDR2 SVGEGT. J gave up 10 bases and V 11 bases, and 11 bases lay outside the gene matches. CDR3 DNA: TGTGCCGCGGACAGGCCCGACCACGAGCAGTTCTTC. As protein: CAADRPDHEQFF.

This clonotype was seen ten or more times. The chain uses TRBV30 and TRBJ2-7; D may be TRBD1 (6 bases). Deletions cut 2 bases from V and 3 bases from J, with 14 bases between. The CDR3 runs 14 residues. The germline V gene encodes CDR1 GTSNPN and CDR2 SVGIG (reference sequence). This CDR3 reads CAWSLIAGDYEQYF. The CDR3, as DNA: TGTGCCTGGAGTCTAATCGCAGGGGACTACGAGCAGTACTTC.

The V call is TRBV18, the J call TRBJ2-1, with 7 bases identical to TRBD2. The CDR3 consists of 15 residues. The trim removed 6 bases at V and 7 bases at J, leaving 12 bases unmatched. In germline, CDR1 is KGHSH, CDR2 LQKENI. The CDR3 nucleotides read TGTGCCAGCTCGCCCCTGGGCGGGAGAGGGAATGAGCAGTTCTTC. Protein sequence: CASSPLGGRGNEQFF.

Many counts were recorded for this clonotype. This chain connects TRBV24-1 to TRBJ2-2; 7 nucleotides line up with TRBD2. The CDR3 covers 16 residues. Germline values: CDR1 KGHDR, CDR2 SFDVKD. Trimming at V came to 3 bases and at J to 4 bases, leaving 7 bases not matched to a gene. CDR3 DNA sequence: TGTGCCACCAGTGATCCCTCACGGGAGGCCACCGGGGAGCTGTTTTTT. Amino acids: CATSDPSREATGELFF.

Only a few counts were recorded for this clonotype. The rearrangement uses TRBV11-3 and TRBJ1-3; 7 bases agree with TRBD1. CDR1 and CDR2 from the germline V gene are SGHNT and YENEEA. J gave up 1 base and V 4 bases, and 4 bases lay outside the gene matches. The CDR3 is 15 residues long. This CDR3 reads CASSSRGSSGNTIYF. DNA for the CDR3: TGTGCCAGCAGCTCCAGGGGGTCGTCTGGAAACACCATATATTTT.

This clonotype showed up just a few times. The genes are TRBV19 and TRBJ1-2; no clear D gene. Germline V CDR1 and CDR2: LNHDA, SQIVND (reference sequence). The CDR3 spans 14 residues. V lost 5 bases and J lost 8, with 18 bases in between. The CDR3 loop is CASSPGRSSIGYTF. In nucleotides, the CDR3 is TGTGCCAGTAGTCCAGGACGGTCTTCGATCGGCTACACCTTC.

There are many counts of this clonotype. The V and J genes are TRBV24-1 and TRBJ2-1; D is unclear. This CDR3 region has 13 residues. Germline lookup yields CDR1 KGHDR and CDR2 SFDVKD. V shed 5 bases and J shed 9 bases, with 13 bases lying between them. The chain's CDR3 is CATSGDVLGEQFF. The DNA for the CDR3 is TGTGCCACCAGTGGCGATGTTTTAGGTGAGCAGTTCTTC.

In DNA form, the CDR3 reads TGTGCCTGGAGCGCCGGACTCTACGAGCAGTACTTC. Translating gives CAWSAGLYEQYF. The chain recombines TRBV30 with TRBJ2-7, with D maybe TRBD2 (5 bases). Trimming took off 3 bases at V and 3 bases at J, with 9 bases between the two ends. The V gene's germline CDR1 is GTSNPN and CDR2 SVGIG (reference sequence). The length of the CDR3 is 12 residues.

This clonotype was detected only a few times. The genes are TRBV4-1 and TRBJ2-7; 16 nucleotides match TRBD2. Germline V gene lookup returns CDR1 MGHRA and CDR2 YSYEKL. With V trimmed by 0 bases and J by 1 base, 3 bases remained unmatched. CDR3 length: 18 amino acids. CDR3 loop: CASSQEGTSGGVSYEQYF. The CDR3 region has the DNA TGCGCCAGCAGCCAAGAGGGGACTAGCGGGGGGGTTTCCTACGAGCAGTACTTC.

There are many counts of this clonotype. V gene TRBV29-1 combines with J gene TRBJ2-5, with 7 positions matching TRBD2. The trim removed 2 bases at V and 5 bases at J, leaving 5 bases unmatched. CDR1 SQVTM and CDR2 ANQGSEA come from the germline V gene. The CDR3 loop spans 13 amino acids. The CDR3 region has the DNA TGCAGCGTTGAATTGGGGGGGATGGAGACCCAGTACTTC. It is translated as CSVELGGMETQYF.

The chain has TRBV2 and TRBJ2-1, with D maybe TRBD2 (6 bases). There are 13 residues in the CDR3. Trimming took off 8 bases at V and 9 bases at J, with 17 bases between the two ends. Germline V lookup: CDR1 SNHLY, CDR2 FYNNEI. Here the CDR3 DNA reads TGTGCCAGCGCTGGTACTAGCTGGGGTGAGCAGTTCTTC. Translation gives CASAGTSWGEQFF.

In its sample, this clonotype was seen many times. This rearrangement joins TRBV12-3 or TRBV12-4 to TRBJ2-3; 10 positions agree with TRBD1. The CDR3 runs 21 residues. V shed 5 bases, J shed 0 bases, and the junction held 20 bases outside the gene matches. CDR3 bases: TGTGCCAGCAGTCCGAATTTTGGGGTTGACAGGGGGCAGACTAGCACAGATACGCAGTATTTT. It specifies CASSPNFGVDRGQTSTDTQYF.

This clonotype was picked up a small number of times. This chain links TRBV20-1 with TRBJ2-7; possibly TRBD2 for D (6 bases). This CDR3 has 16 amino acids. Deletions cut 0 bases from V and 1 base from J, with 16 bases between. Looked up from germline, CDR1 is DFQATT and CDR2 is SNEGSKA (reference sequence). The CDR3 region has the DNA TGCAGTGCTAGAGATCTAGACCGGGACTGGTCCTACGAGCAGTACTTC. Encoded protein: CSARDLDRDWSYEQYF.

V and J are TRBV10-3 and TRBJ2-3; TRBD2 matches 8 bases. The CDR3 consists of 14 residues. With 6 bases clipped from V and 0 bases from J, the junction kept 2 bases outside the gene matches. Germline-derived CDR1 and CDR2 are ENHRY and SYGVKD. This CDR3 is CAIRTSASTDTQYF. DNA for the CDR3: TGTGCCATCAGGACTAGCGCTAGCACAGATACGCAGTATTTT.

In this sample, this clonotype turned up many times. The chain links TRBV7-8 to TRBJ2-3, with 8 bases fitting TRBD2. Unmatched junction bases numbered 4, after V lost 5 bases and J lost 3 bases. This CDR3 contains 14 residues. CDR1 is SGHVS and CDR2 is FQNEAQ in the germline V gene. The CDR3 region is CASSAAGVTDTQYF. The CDR3 DNA reads as TGTGCCAGCAGCGCAGCGGGAGTTACAGATACGCAGTATTTT.

This clonotype has a count of ten or more. V and J are TRBV9 and TRBJ2-3; weak D call: TRBD1 (5 bases). The CDR3 is 13 amino acids. The germline V gene encodes CDR1 SGDLS and CDR2 YYNGEE. V was pared by 2 bases and J by 8 bases, with 12 bases between. DNA of the CDR3: TGTGCCAGCAGCGTGGCATGGCAGGGTACGCAGTATTTT. It specifies CASSVAWQGTQYF. The whole variable domain, filled in from reference TRBV9 and TRBJ2-3, reads DSGVTQTPKHLITATGQRVTLRCSPRSGDLSVYWYQQSLDQGLQFLIQYYNGEERAKGNILERFSAQQFPDLHSELNLSSLELGDSALYFCASSVAWQGTQYFGPGTRLTVL.